The entry below gives a single TCR beta chain sequence along with its context. The specificity of this receptor is unknown. No base quality values were provided; no much bigger clone lies one nucleotide off. The data stem from a study of T-cell reconstitution after alpha-beta-depleted transplantation in children (TCRdb year 2016). General notes on the study: The study quantitatively tracked T-cell immune reconstitution after TCRalphabeta/CD19-depleted allogeneic hematopoietic cell transplantation in children using TCR repertoire profiling.

The CDR3 goes from the cysteine to the phenylalanine over 15 residues. The kept DNA is CDR3 alone, 45 bases in frame from the first base. Between the V and J ends, shortened by 1 base and 2 bases respectively, the junction contains 11 bases. Via the germline V gene, CDR1 is KGHSH and CDR2 LQKENI. Receptor libraries were prepared by PCR. Instrument used: Illumina HiSeq 2500. TCR libraries were prepared with molecular barcoding, using unique molecular identifiers to normalize TCRbeta repertoire quantification. Through fastp at Q25 and MiXCR, TCRdb rebuilt clones from the public reads, retaining in-frame beta chains. Every entry covers one CDR3 protein and lists the most common genes and DNA from its rows. This sample has hundreds of thousands of distinct CDR3 sequences in its table, and about 9.2% of those were observed once. The ten largest clones represent over 5.5% of the sample.

The chain is assembled from TRBV18 and TRBJ1-1; a weak D assignment points to TRBD1 (6 bases agree). The source is a human donor who donated a stem cell graft to a child with acute lymphoblastic leukemia. The specimen was PBMCs from the stem cell graft donor, collected from the stem cell graft. The DNA sequence is given as TGTGCCAGCTCACCACAAGTGACAGGCAACACTGAAGCTTTCTTT. Its product reads: CASSPQVTGNTEAFF.